This T cell receptor beta chain was observed in a study of T cell responses to AZD1222 COVID-19 vaccine. The table came from immunoSEQ multiplex PCR; TCRdb's copy has only in-frame clones and leaves some out. This sample carries 80,000 to 90,000 clones, around nine tenths of them seen once, and the ten largest clones take 5.2%. Source: peripheral blood, taken on day 0 of MenACWY control vaccination. The sequence was obtained from an adult in good health.

The CDR3 here is CASSPGGAGIKKNIQYF. The CDR3 coding sequence is TGTGCCAGCAGCCCCGGGGGGGCGGGAATAAAGAAAAACATTCAGTACTTC. The gene calls are TRBV7-2 and TRBJ2-4; the match to TRBD2 covers 8 bases. The CDR3 covers 17 residues. V dropped 5 bases and J dropped 4; count of bases not matched to a gene: 13. The germline V gene encodes CDR1 SGHTA and CDR2 FQGNSA.